The T cell receptor beta chain under discussion was sequenced for a study of cytomegalovirus exposure and HLA in healthy donors. Study outcomes and limitations: Previously analyzed data showed that most TCR beta V segments were productive at a frequency of about 90% or about 30%.

This clone occurred a few times. Its antigen remains unknown. Looked up from germline, CDR1 is LNHNV and CDR2 is YYDKDF (reference sequence). The CDR3 covers 15 residues. Losses at the gene ends were 7 bases for V and 5 bases for J; bases not matched to a gene: 12. Primers included in the PCR were 60 Vbeta and 13 Jbeta primers. Measured with immunoSEQ multiplex PCR; TCRdb has only the in-frame clones, and not every one. The sample holds approximately 200,000 clones, around 83% seen once. J is TRBJ2-5 and V is TRBV15; TRBD2 matches at 8 bases. This sequence was found in a girl aged 10 to 17 in good health and CMV-seronegative. Material: PBMCs. CDR3 DNA: TGTGCCACCACTGGAGGCGGGGGGCACCCCGAGACCCAGTACTTC. Translated: CATTGGGGHPETQYF. Together with reference TRBV15 and TRBJ2-5, the CDR3 gives the full variable domain: DAMVIQNPRYQVTQFGKPVTLSCSQTLNHNVMYWYQQKSSQAPKLLFHYYDKDFNNEADTPDNFQSRRPNTSFCFLDIRSPGLGDTAMYLCATTGGGGHPETQYFGPGTRLLVL.